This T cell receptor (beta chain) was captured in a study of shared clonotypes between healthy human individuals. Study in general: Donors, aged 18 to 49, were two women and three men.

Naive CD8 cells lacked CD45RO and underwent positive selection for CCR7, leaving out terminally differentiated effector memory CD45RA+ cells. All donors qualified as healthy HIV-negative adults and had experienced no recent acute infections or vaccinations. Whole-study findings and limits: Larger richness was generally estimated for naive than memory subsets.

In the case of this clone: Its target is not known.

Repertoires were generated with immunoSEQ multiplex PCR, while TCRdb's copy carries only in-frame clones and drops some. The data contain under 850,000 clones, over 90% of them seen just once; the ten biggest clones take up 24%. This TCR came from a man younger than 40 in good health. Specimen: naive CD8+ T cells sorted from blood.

CDR3: CASSESTLGRHEQYF. The CDR3, as DNA: TGCGCCAGCAGTGAGTCGACTCTGGGTCGCCACGAGCAGTACTTC. J is TRBJ2-7 and V is TRBV10-1, with no clear D. The CDR3 runs to 15 residues. The V end lost 0 bases, the J end lost 5 bases, and 14 bases lay between the germline ends. Germline loops: CDR1 WNHNN, CDR2 SYGVQD (reference sequence).